Listed below are T cell receptor beta chains from one sample, sequenced in a study of spatial heterogeneity in lung cancer. Each CDR3 protein is one row after TCRdb ran MiXCR on the 5' RACE reads. This table has tens of thousands of distinct CDR3 sequences, less than 5.5% appearing once. Sample: PBMCs, taken at surgery. The source is a female donor with early-stage non-small cell lung cancer. Each CDR3 is given with its conserved first and last residue. The D gene is left open where the match is weak. Part of the rows lack a size; the others show once, few, many or a class for expanded clones.

d_gene	v_gene	abundance	j_gene	CDR3aa	CDR3nt
-	TRBV20-1	many	TRBJ2-1	CSASGFFGHNEQFF	TGCAGTGCTAGCGGTTTTTTCGGCCACAATGAGCAGTTCTTC
-	TRBV2	many	TRBJ2-1	CASSGGPTGYNEQFF	TGTGCCAGCAGTGGCGGTCCCACGGGGTACAATGAGCAGTTCTTC
TRBD1	TRBV28	few	TRBJ2-7	CASSTPGTGAYEQYF	TGTGCCAGCAGTACCCCCGGGACAGGGGCCTACGAGCAGTACTTC
-	TRBV18	many	TRBJ2-7	CASSPRRTPIYEQYF	TGTGCCAGCTCACCTAGACGGACACCCATCTACGAGCAGTACTTC
-	TRBV7-2	few	TRBJ1-6	CASSETTASNSPLHF	TGTGCCAGCAGCGAAACGACAGCCAGTAATTCACCCCTCCACTTT
TRBD2	TRBV27	many	TRBJ2-5	CASSLSLAGHQETQYF	TGTGCCAGCAGTTTATCACTAGCGGGCCACCAAGAGACCCAGTACTTC
TRBD1	TRBV14	many	TRBJ2-7	CASSQDLGTGGYEQYF	TGTGCCAGCAGCCAAGATCTTGGGACAGGGGGTTACGAGCAGTACTTC
TRBD1	TRBV5-4	few	TRBJ2-3	CASSQRTGTDTQYF	TGTGCCAGCAGCCAACGGACAGGAACAGATACGCAGTATTTT
-	TRBV20-1	many	TRBJ2-1	CSARDGGSAYNEQFF	TGCAGTGCTAGAGATGGGGGGAGCGCCTACAATGAGCAGTTCTTC
TRBD1	TRBV6-6	many	TRBJ1-5	CASSRGTGGQPQHF	TGTGCCAGCAGTCGCGGGACAGGGGGACAGCCCCAGCATTTT
TRBD1	TRBV4-1	many	TRBJ1-3	CASSQFTGGWGNTIYF	TGCGCCAGCAGCCAATTTACAGGGGGCTGGGGAAACACCATATATTTT
-	TRBV2	-	TRBJ1-1	CASSEGASNTEAFF	TGTGCCAGCAGTGAAGGGGCCTCGAACACTGAAGCTTTCTTT
-	TRBV11-2	many	TRBJ1-2	CASSIGLLYGYTF	TGTGCCAGCAGCATCGGTCTACTCTATGGCTACACCTTC
-	TRBV11-2	few	TRBJ2-1	CASSSGGAGSYNEQFF	TGTGCCAGCAGCTCTGGGGGGGCGGGCTCCTACAATGAGCAGTTCTTC
TRBD1	TRBV12-3/TRBV12-4	many	TRBJ1-2	CAAGQGASFVGYTF	TGTGCCGCCGGACAGGGGGCGTCATTCGTCGGCTACACCTTC
TRBD2	TRBV7-2	-	TRBJ2-3	CASSLLTSGGTDTQYF	TGTGCCAGCAGCTTACTGACTAGCGGGGGCACAGATACGCAGTATTTT
-	TRBV10-2	many	TRBJ2-7	CASGLYRGEQYF	TGCGCCAGTGGACTTTACCGGGGGGAGCAGTACTTC
-	TRBV2	many	TRBJ2-3	CASRRSFYRGDTQYF	TGTGCCAGCAGAAGGAGCTTTTATCGGGGAGATACGCAGTATTTT
TRBD2	TRBV20-1	many	TRBJ2-5	CSARSRDYQQETQYF	TGCAGTGCTAGATCTCGGGACTACCAGCAAGAGACCCAGTACTTC
-	TRBV28	many	TRBJ2-7	CASTPGAGAVEQYF	TGTGCCAGCACCCCGGGGGCGGGGGCAGTCGAGCAGTACTTC
TRBD2	TRBV28	many	TRBJ2-1	CASGTSGRNEQFF	TGTGCCAGCGGGACTAGCGGGAGGAATGAGCAGTTCTTC
TRBD2	TRBV2	many	TRBJ2-1	CASRETGTSGRVTYNEQFF	TGTGCCAGCAGGGAAACCGGGACTAGCGGGAGGGTAACCTACAATGAGCAGTTCTTC
TRBD1	TRBV29-1	-	TRBJ2-1	CSVDRGPAQGAGWANEQFF	TGCAGCGTTGACCGCGGGCCGGCGCAGGGGGCGGGATGGGCCAATGAGCAGTTCTTC
-	TRBV11-1	-	TRBJ2-1	CASSLVAYEQFF	TGTGCCAGCAGCTTAGTGGCCTATGAGCAGTTCTTC
TRBD1	TRBV7-6	many	TRBJ1-2	CASSPGQGAQVYGYTF	TGTGCCAGCAGTCCTGGACAGGGGGCGCAGGTCTATGGCTACACCTTC
-	TRBV29-1	once	TRBJ2-2	CSVGAGGQTGELFF	TGCAGCGTTGGGGCGGGCGGCCAGACCGGGGAGCTGTTTTTT
-	TRBV4-1	few	TRBJ1-2	CASSQVLSFGYGYTF	TGCGCCAGCAGCCAAGTTTTGAGTTTCGGGTACGGCTACACCTTC
-	TRBV4-1	few	TRBJ1-4	CASSRALNEKLFF	TGCGCCAGCTCCAGGGCCCTTAATGAAAAACTGTTTTTT
TRBD1	TRBV5-5	many	TRBJ2-7	CASSSGTVGGEQYF	TGTGCCAGCAGCTCAGGGACAGTTGGAGGAGAGCAGTACTTC
-	TRBV20-1	many	TRBJ2-1	CSASGGGNEQFF	TGCAGTGCTAGCGGAGGGGGGAATGAGCAGTTCTTC
-	TRBV15	many	TRBJ2-1	CATSTSPIRVDEQFF	TGTGCCACCAGCACCTCCCCGATTCGGGTGGATGAGCAGTTCTTC
TRBD1	TRBV28	many	TRBJ2-3	CASSYGTEGTDTQYF	TGTGCCAGCAGTTATGGGACAGAGGGCACAGATACGCAGTATTTT
TRBD1	TRBV5-1	many	TRBJ2-5	CASSWGQAETQYF	TGCGCCAGCAGCTGGGGACAGGCGGAGACCCAGTACTTC
TRBD1	TRBV6-1	many	TRBJ1-1	CASSEADGTGMNTEAFF	TGTGCCAGCAGTGAAGCTGACGGGACAGGTATGAACACTGAAGCTTTCTTT
TRBD1	TRBV4-2	many	TRBJ1-5	CASSQGQGAGNQPQHF	TGTGCCAGCAGCCAGGGACAGGGGGCCGGCAATCAGCCCCAGCATTTT
-	TRBV30	many	TRBJ1-2	CAWSVLDGVYDGYTF	TGTGCCTGGAGTGTATTGGACGGGGTTTACGATGGCTACACCTTC
TRBD2	TRBV19	many	TRBJ2-5	CASSNQRGQETQYF	TGTGCCAGTAGTAATCAGCGGGGCCAAGAGACCCAGTACTTC
-	TRBV19	-	TRBJ1-2	CASSMSGTRHYGYTF	TGTGCCAGTAGTATGTCTGGAACAAGGCACTATGGCTACACCTTC
-	TRBV18	few	TRBJ2-2	CASSRQENTGELFF	TGTGCCAGCTCGCGCCAGGAGAACACCGGGGAGCTGTTTTTT
-	TRBV14	many	TRBJ1-1	CASSQWRTVNTEAFF	TGTGCCAGCAGCCAATGGAGGACAGTGAACACTGAAGCTTTCTTT
-	TRBV7-2	many	TRBJ1-2	CASSLDRQNYGYTF	TGTGCCAGCAGCTTAGATCGGCAGAACTATGGCTACACCTTC
TRBD1	TRBV4-1	many	TRBJ2-5	CASSQRDRQETQYF	TGCGCCAGCAGCCAACGGGACAGGCAAGAGACCCAGTACTTC
-	TRBV11-2	many	TRBJ2-7	CASSLRTASYEQYF	TGTGCCAGCAGCTTGAGGACCGCATCCTACGAGCAGTACTTC
TRBD1	TRBV20-1	many	TRBJ1-2	CSAPKQGAGYGYTF	TGCAGTGCTCCTAAACAGGGGGCCGGCTATGGCTACACCTTC
-	TRBV19	many	TRBJ2-2	CASSMTHENTGELFF	TGTGCCAGTAGTATGACCCACGAGAACACCGGGGAGCTGTTTTTT
-	TRBV5-1	many	TRBJ1-1	CASAIRETEEAFF	TGCGCCAGCGCCATTAGAGAGACGGAAGAAGCTTTCTTT
-	TRBV20-1	many	TRBJ1-4	CSARDPAQGAEKLFF	TGCAGTGCTAGAGATCCCGCCCAAGGGGCTGAAAAACTGTTTTTT
TRBD2	TRBV29-1	many	TRBJ2-1	CSVVGGRALNEQFF	TGCAGCGTTGTAGGCGGGAGGGCCCTCAATGAGCAGTTCTTC
-	TRBV5-1	many	TRBJ2-5	CASSLAGIEETQYF	TGCGCCAGCAGCTTGGCCGGAATAGAAGAGACCCAGTACTTC
-	TRBV20-1	many	TRBJ1-3	CSARPPRGNTIYF	TGCAGTGCTAGACCCCCGCGGGGAAACACCATATATTTT
-	TRBV2	many	TRBJ1-2	CASSREVLYGYTF	TGTGCCAGCAGTCGGGAGGTTCTCTATGGCTACACCTTC